This section outlines one T cell receptor (beta chain) sequence together with its context. What it binds is unknown. Per germline, CDR1 LGHNA and CDR2 YSLEER. The CDR3 runs 15 residues. V was shortened by 1 base and J by 0 bases, with 10 bases between the two germline ends. The entry originates in a study of T cells after yellow fever vaccination. The study, taken as a whole, reports: A faster peak, day 5 versus 15, was reached by the weaker secondary response. Post-booster repertoires again held most primary-vaccination clones (about 96% CD4, roughly 89% CD8).

TCRdb fed the 5' RACE reads into MiXCR, producing one record per CDR3 protein. The data show 120,000 or so distinct CDR3 sequences, roughly 15% seen once. This chain uses TRBV4-3 with TRBJ2-7, with D unresolved. This sequence originates from a man aged 18 to 29 who received the YFV17D yellow fever vaccine. The sequencing used CD8+ T cells sorted from PBMCs, collected 5 days after the yellow fever booster vaccination. CDR3 nucleotides: TGCGCCAGCAGCCAAGGTCAGACTGCCTCCTACGAGCAGTACTTC. Translated, it gives CASSQGQTASYEQYF.